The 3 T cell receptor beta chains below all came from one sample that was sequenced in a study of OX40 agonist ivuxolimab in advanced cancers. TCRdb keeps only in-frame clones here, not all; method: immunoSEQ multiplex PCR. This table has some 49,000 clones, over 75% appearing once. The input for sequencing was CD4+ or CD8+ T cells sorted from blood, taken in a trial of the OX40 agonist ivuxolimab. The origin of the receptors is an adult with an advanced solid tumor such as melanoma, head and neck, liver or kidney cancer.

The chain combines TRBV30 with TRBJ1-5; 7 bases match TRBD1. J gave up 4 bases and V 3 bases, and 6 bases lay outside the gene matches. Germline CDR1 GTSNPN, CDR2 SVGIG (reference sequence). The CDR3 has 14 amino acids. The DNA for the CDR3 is TGTGCCTGGAGCTGGGGACAGAGTAATCAGCCCCAGCATTTT. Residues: CAWSWGQSNQPQHF.

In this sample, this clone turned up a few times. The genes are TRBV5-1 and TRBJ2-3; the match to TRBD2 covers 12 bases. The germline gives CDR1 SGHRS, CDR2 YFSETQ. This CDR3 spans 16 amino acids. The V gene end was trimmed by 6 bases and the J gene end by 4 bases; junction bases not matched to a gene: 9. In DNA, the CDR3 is TGCGCCAGCAAGGAGCTAGCGGGAGGGCGGTCAGATACGCAGTATTTT. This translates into CASKELAGGRSDTQYF.

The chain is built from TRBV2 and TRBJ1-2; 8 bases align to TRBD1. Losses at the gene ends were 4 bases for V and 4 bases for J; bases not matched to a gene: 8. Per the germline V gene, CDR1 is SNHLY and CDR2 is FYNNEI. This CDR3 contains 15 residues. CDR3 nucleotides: TGTGCCAGCAGTGCCCCAGGACAGGGTGGCTATGGCTACACCTTC. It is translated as CASSAPGQGGYGYTF.